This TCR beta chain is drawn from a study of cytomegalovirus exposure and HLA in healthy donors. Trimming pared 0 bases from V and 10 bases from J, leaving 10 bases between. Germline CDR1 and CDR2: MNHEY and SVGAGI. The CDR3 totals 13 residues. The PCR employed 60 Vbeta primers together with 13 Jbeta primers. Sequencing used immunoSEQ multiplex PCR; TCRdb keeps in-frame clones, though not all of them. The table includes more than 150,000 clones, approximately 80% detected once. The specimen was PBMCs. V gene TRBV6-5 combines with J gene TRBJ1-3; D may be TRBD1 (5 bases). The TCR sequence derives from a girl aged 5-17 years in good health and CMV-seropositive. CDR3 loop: CASSYSGGGTIYF. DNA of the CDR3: TGTGCCAGCAGTTACTCAGGCGGGGGAACCATATATTTT.